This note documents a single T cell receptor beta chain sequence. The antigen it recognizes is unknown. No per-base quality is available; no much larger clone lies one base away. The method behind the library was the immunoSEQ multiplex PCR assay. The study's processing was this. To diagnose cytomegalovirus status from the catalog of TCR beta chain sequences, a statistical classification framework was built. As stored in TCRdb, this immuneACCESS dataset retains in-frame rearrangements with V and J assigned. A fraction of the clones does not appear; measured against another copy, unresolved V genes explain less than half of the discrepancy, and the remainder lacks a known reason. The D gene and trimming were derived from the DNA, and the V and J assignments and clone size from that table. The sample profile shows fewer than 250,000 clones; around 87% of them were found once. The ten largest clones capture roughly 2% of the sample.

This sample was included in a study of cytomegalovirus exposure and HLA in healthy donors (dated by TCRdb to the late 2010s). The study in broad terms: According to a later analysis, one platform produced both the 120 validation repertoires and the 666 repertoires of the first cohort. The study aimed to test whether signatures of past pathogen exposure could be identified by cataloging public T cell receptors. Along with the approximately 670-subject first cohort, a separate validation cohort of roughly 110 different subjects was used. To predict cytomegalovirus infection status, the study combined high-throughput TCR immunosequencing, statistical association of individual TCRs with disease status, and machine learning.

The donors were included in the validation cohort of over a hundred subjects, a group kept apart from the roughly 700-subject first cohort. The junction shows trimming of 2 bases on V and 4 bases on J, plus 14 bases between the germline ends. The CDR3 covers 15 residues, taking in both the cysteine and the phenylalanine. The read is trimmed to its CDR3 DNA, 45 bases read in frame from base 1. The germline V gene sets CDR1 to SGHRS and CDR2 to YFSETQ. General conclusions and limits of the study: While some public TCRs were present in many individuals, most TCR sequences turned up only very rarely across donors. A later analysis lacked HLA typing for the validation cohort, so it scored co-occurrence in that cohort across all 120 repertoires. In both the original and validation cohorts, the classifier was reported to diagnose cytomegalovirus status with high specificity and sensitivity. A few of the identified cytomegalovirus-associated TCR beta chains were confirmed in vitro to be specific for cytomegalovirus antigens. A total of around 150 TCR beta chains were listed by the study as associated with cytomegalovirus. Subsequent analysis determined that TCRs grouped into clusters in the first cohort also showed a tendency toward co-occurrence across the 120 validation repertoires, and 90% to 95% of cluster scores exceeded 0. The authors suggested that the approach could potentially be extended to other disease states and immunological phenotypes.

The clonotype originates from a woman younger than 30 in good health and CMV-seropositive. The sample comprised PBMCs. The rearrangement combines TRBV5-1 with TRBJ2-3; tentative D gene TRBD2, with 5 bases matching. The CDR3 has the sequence CASSLERKSADTQYF. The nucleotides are TGCGCCAGCAGCTTAGAGCGGAAGAGCGCAGATACGCAGTATTTT.